This T cell receptor (beta chain) derives from a study of T cells in Graves' hyperthyroidism and ophthalmopathy. TCR beta CDR3 regions were amplified from RNA transcripts. A first-round RT-PCR of the TCR CDR3 used the HTBI primer set. TCRdb analysed the multiplex PCR reads with MiXCR anew, one entry per CDR3 protein. The sample records roughly 420,000 distinct CDR3 sequences, roughly 13% being singletons. Disease duration under 2 months; hyperthyroidism patients were aged 18 to 65. Thyroid ultrasound, orbital computed tomography, clinical symptoms, and serum thyroxine and TRAb underpinned diagnoses. PBMCs were collected from a roughly 9.7 ml volume of fresh peripheral blood. This clonotype has a count of ten or more. The clonotype originates from a woman between 18 and 29 years old with Graves' hyperthyroidism. What was sequenced was blood.

The CDR3 DNA sequence: TGTGCCAGCTGGACAGGGTCGGAGACCCAGTACTTC. This codes for CASWTGSETQYF. The rearrangement uses TRBV6-1 and TRBJ2-5, with TRBD1 identical over 8 bases. CDR3 length: 12 residues. V shed 8 bases and J 5 bases; nucleotides not matched to a gene: 4. Germline CDR1 is MNHNS and CDR2 is SASEGT.